The 15 T cell receptor beta chains below were found in one sample sequenced in a study of persistence of HIV-infected CD4 T cells. These receptors have no known antigen. The libraries were made with immunoSEQ version 4 in survey mode. Sequencing used immunoSEQ multiplex PCR; TCRdb keeps in-frame clones, though not all of them. The sample lists about 33,000 clones; 80% to 85% were seen once. An overlapping HIV-1 Gag peptide pool stimulated these cells at about 0.94 ug/peptide/mL. CD40L/CD69 double-negative CD45RO-high memory CD4+ T cells were collected. The sample was cultured CD4+ T cells from PBMCs, taken from a patient who received antiretroviral therapy. The receptors were gathered from an adult with HIV. The donor label of this sample is uncertain.

This chain uses TRBV7-9 with TRBJ1-2, with 7 bases matching TRBD1. The germline V gene encodes CDR1 SEHNR and CDR2 FQNEAQ (reference sequence). The length of the CDR3 is 13 residues. V was clipped by 4 bases and J by 3 bases; unmatched bases: 2. CDR3 loop: CASSYGQDYGYTF. In nucleotides, the CDR3 is TGTGCCAGCAGCTACGGACAGGACTATGGCTACACCTTC. Full variable domain (missing parts from reference TRBV7-9 and TRBJ1-2): DTGVSQNPRHKITKRGQNVTFRCDPISEHNRLYWYRQTLGQGPEFLTYFQNEAQLEKSRLLSDRFSAERPKGSFSTLEIQRTEQGDSAMYLCASSYGQDYGYTFGSGTRLTVV.

The chain links TRBV24-1 to TRBJ2-3, with D perhaps given as TRBD1 or TRBD2 (5 bases each). This CDR3 spans 15 amino acids. The V end lost 7 bases, the J end lost 1 base, and 14 bases lay between the germline ends. CDR1 is KGHDR, CDR2 SFDVKD, per germline. The CDR3 here is CATSTTGGGTDTQYF. CDR3 sequence (DNA): TGTGCCACCAGCACCACAGGAGGCGGCACAGATACGCAGTATTTT.

The chain carries TRBV5-6 and TRBJ1-1; D is unclear. Trimming removed 4 bases from V and 2 bases from J, with 9 bases in between. The CDR3 contains 13 residues. Germline values: CDR1 SGHDT, CDR2 YYEEEE. The chain's CDR3 is CASSVDVNTEAFF. The CDR3 DNA reads TGTGCCAGCAGCGTAGACGTAAACACTGAAGCTTTCTTT.

CDR3 residues: CAWKTGGRNTGELFF. DNA for the CDR3: TGTGCCTGGAAAACGGGGGGCAGGAACACCGGGGAGCTGTTTTTT. This chain links TRBV30 with TRBJ2-2; possibly TRBD2 for D (7 bases). Trimming cost V 4 bases and J 1 base, with 13 bases left between them. The CDR3 runs 15 residues. Germline V gene data show CDR1 as GTSNPN and CDR2 as SVGIG (reference sequence).

The V call is TRBV5-4, the J call TRBJ2-2; D not certain. Germline CDR1 is SGHNT and CDR2 is YYREEE (reference sequence). V was cut by 1 base and J by 5 bases, with 9 bases left in between. The CDR3 has 14 amino acids. Here the CDR3 DNA reads TGTGCCAGCAGCTTGAACTTACGGACCGGGGAGCTGTTTTTT. This encodes CASSLNLRTGELFF. The variable domain in full, completed from reference TRBV5-4 and TRBJ2-2, reads ETGVTQSPTHLIKTRGQQVTLRCSSQSGHNTVSWYQQALGQGPQFIFQYYREEENGRGNFPPRFSGLQFPNYSSELNVNALELDDSALYLCASSLNLRTGELFFGEGSRLTVL.

J is TRBJ2-7 and V is TRBV7-6; D gene uncertain. Germline CDR1 is SGHVS and CDR2 is FNYEAQ. V shed 2 bases and J shed 5 bases, with 10 bases lying between them. This CDR3 comprises 13 residues. This CDR3 is CASSLSLGNEQYV. The CDR3 region has the DNA TGTGCCAGCAGCTTATCCTTAGGTAACGAGCAGTACGTC.

The V gene is TRBV2, the J gene TRBJ2-2; D is unresolved. The V and J ends lost 3 bases and 6 bases respectively, with 14 bases between them. The germline gives CDR1 SNHLY, CDR2 FYNNEI. This CDR3 is built from 15 residues. In DNA form, the CDR3 reads TGTGCCAGCAGTGACTCTCCTCGGACCGCCGGGGAGCTGTTTTTT. Translating gives CASSDSPRTAGELFF.

The V call is TRBV5-1, the J call TRBJ2-6; no definite D call. The V gene lost 6 bases and the J gene lost 2 bases, with 6 bases spanning the gap. Germline V lookup: CDR1 SGHRS, CDR2 YFSETQ. This CDR3 contains 13 residues. The CDR3 region is CASTSTGANVLTF. The CDR3 DNA reads as TGCGCCAGCACCTCAACTGGGGCCAACGTCCTGACTTTC.

The chain combines TRBV28 with TRBJ1-5; D is possibly TRBD1 (6 bases). The ends were cut back, 2 bases at V and 4 bases at J, with 12 bases in the middle. The CDR3 consists of 15 residues. CDR1 MDHEN and CDR2 SYDVKM come from the germline V gene. CDR3 sequence: CASSLIQGENQPQHF. In DNA form, the CDR3 reads TGTGCCAGCAGTTTAATACAGGGTGAGAATCAGCCCCAGCATTTT.

The chain uses TRBV6-5 and TRBJ1-5, with D tentatively TRBD1 (6 bases). V lost 8 bases, J lost 7 bases, and 18 bases lay in between. The CDR3 runs to 14 residues. The germline V gene has CDR1 MNHEY and CDR2 SVGAGI. The CDR3 DNA sequence: TGTGCCAGCGTTCGACAGGAGGGTGGCCAGCCCCAGCATTTT. Translated: CASVRQEGGQPQHF.

The chain carries TRBV12-3 or TRBV12-4 and TRBJ1-5; no reliable D call. The CDR3 has 13 amino acids. The V gene lost 8 bases and the J gene lost 3 bases, with 11 bases spanning the gap. In DNA form, the CDR3 reads TGTGCCAGCCGCGGACGGAACAATCAGCCCCAGCATTTT. Its translation is CASRGRNNQPQHF.

This clone was observed once. The chain combines TRBV5-1 with TRBJ1-1; no reliable D call. V lost 0 bases to trimming and J lost 5 bases, with 14 bases between them. Germline assignment: CDR1 SGHRS and CDR2 YFSETQ. There are 15 residues in the CDR3. The CDR3 region is CASSLDRSVLTEAFF. The CDR3 DNA follows: TGCGCCAGCAGCTTGGATCGTAGCGTTTTGACTGAAGCTTTCTTT. Combining the CDR3 with reference TRBV5-1 and TRBJ1-1 gives the whole variable domain KAGVTQTPRYLIKTRGQQVTLSCSPISGHRSVSWYQQTPGQGLQFLFEYFSETQRNKGNFPGRFSGRQFSNSRSEMNVSTLELGDSALYLCASSLDRSVLTEAFFGQGTRLTVV.

This rearrangement joins TRBV10-3 to TRBJ1-1; D unclear. This CDR3 is 17 amino acids long. Trimming removed 4 bases from V and 1 base from J, with 19 bases in between. CDR1 ENHRY and CDR2 SYGVKD come from the germline V gene. CDR3 loop: CAISGPSGTRENTEAFF. The CDR3 DNA reads TGTGCCATCAGTGGCCCCTCAGGAACTAGGGAGAACACTGAAGCTTTCTTT.

J is TRBJ1-1 and V is TRBV9, with a possible D match to TRBD1 (6 bases). Per germline, CDR1 SGDLS and CDR2 YYNGEE. Trimming took off 0 bases at V and 10 bases at J, with 13 bases between the two ends. This CDR3 spans 13 amino acids. The chain's CDR3 is CASSVATDSPAFF. CDR3 nucleotides: TGTGCCAGCAGCGTAGCGACGGACAGTCCAGCTTTCTTT.

The chain combines TRBV5-1 with TRBJ1-1, with D unresolved. V lost 4 bases to trimming and J lost 11 bases, with 21 bases between them. The CDR3 has 14 residues. CDR1 is SGHRS and CDR2 is YFSETQ in the germline V gene. The CDR3 DNA sequence: TGCGCCAGCAGCCCCTCGTCCCTTTTGGGCGGCGCTTTCTTT. It is translated as CASSPSSLLGGAFF.